The clone carrying this T cell receptor beta chain has at least ten counts. TCRdb analysed the PCR reads with MiXCR anew, one entry per CDR3 protein. The sample holds around 86,000 distinct CDR3 sequences, 15% to 20% seen once. The CDR3 consists of 13 residues. The V gene's germline CDR1 is GTSNPN and CDR2 SVGIG (reference sequence). The germline V and J ends were trimmed by 2 bases and 0 bases, with 7 bases remaining between them. The sample originates from a study of molecular identifiers for immune sequencing clone quantification. This sequence originates from a human donor in good health. Some libraries in this study had Jurkat cell RNA spiked in. The source material was naive CD8+ T cells from blood, with Jurkat cell RNA spiked in. Subset meaning: FACS-sorted CD8+CD4-CCR7+CD45RA+ naive T cells. The chain is built from TRBV30 and TRBJ2-5; D gene uncertain. CDR3 sequence: CAWSLGNQETQYF. The CDR3 bases are TGTGCCTGGAGTTTGGGCAACCAAGAGACCCAGTACTTC. Supplemented by reference TRBV30 and TRBJ2-5, the full variable domain reads SQTIHQWPATLVQPVGSPLSLECTVEGTSNPNLYWYRQAAGRGLQLLFYSVGIGQISSEVPQNLSASRPQDRQFILSSKKLLLSDSGFYLCAWSLGNQETQYFGPGTRLLVL.